Presented here are 24 T cell receptor beta chains from one specimen sequenced in a study of shared clonotypes between healthy human individuals. Clones were read by immunoSEQ multiplex PCR, and TCRdb kept only the in-frame ones, dropping some. Of nearly 750,000 clones listed, around 70% are singletons. Specimen: memory CD4+ T cells sorted from blood. The subset: CD45RA-negative fraction. Receptor source: a woman aged 25-40 years in good health.

The table lists this clone with many counts. V and J are TRBV21-1 and TRBJ1-5; TRBD1 is taken as the D call from the table, unchecked against the DNA. TRBV21-1 is flagged as a pseudogene. The CDR3 runs to 14 residues. The DNA of the CDR3 is TGTGCCAGCAGCAACGACAGGGGGCAACAGCCCCAGCATTTT. Amino acids: CASSNDRGQQPQHF.

V gene TRBV19 combines with J gene TRBJ1-4; D not certain. Germline V CDR1 and CDR2: LNHDA, SQIVND (reference sequence). The CDR3 runs to 14 residues. V lost 9 bases to trimming and J lost 1 base, with 12 bases between them. CDR3 sequence: CASAPVRTNEKLFF. The CDR3 nucleotides read TGTGCCAGCGCGCCCGTCAGAACTAATGAAAAACTGTTTTTT. Full variable domain (rest looked up from reference TRBV19 and TRBJ1-4): DGGITQSPKYLFRKEGQNVTLSCEQNLNHDAMYWYRQDPGQGLRLIYYSQIVNDFQKGDIAEGYSVSREKKESFPLTVTSAQKNPTAFYLCASAPVRTNEKLFFGSGTQLSVL.

CDR3 DNA: TGTGCCAGTAGTTTGGGACTAGCGGGAGGTGGGAAGACCCAGTACTTC. This encodes CASSLGLAGGGKTQYF. The chain is built from TRBV19 and TRBJ2-5; 15 positions agree with TRBD2. J was trimmed by 6 bases and V by 5 bases; bases with no gene match: 7. The CDR3 length is 16 residues. Germline CDR1 LNHDA, CDR2 SQIVND (reference sequence).

This clone has a handful of counts. The J gene is TRBJ1-1, the V gene TRBV5-5; D not resolved. V was pared by 0 bases and J by 3 bases, with 9 bases between. The CDR3 has 14 residues. CDR1 is SGHKS and CDR2 is YYEKEE in the germline V gene (reference sequence). The CDR3 region has the DNA TGTGCCAGCAGCTTGGCGGGGATGGACACTGAAGCTTTCTTT. Translated: CASSLAGMDTEAFF.

This clone was observed a single time. The chain is built from TRBV6-5 and TRBJ2-7, with 10 bases fitting TRBD1. The V and J ends lost 6 bases and 1 base, in that order; junction bases with no gene match: 6. CDR3 length: 15 amino acids. Germline lookup yields CDR1 MNHEY and CDR2 SVGAGI. The CDR3 DNA sequence: TGTGCCAGCAGACCCAGGGACAGGGGTTCCTACGAGCAGTACTTC. Its translation is CASRPRDRGSYEQYF.

This clone was found once. This chain uses TRBV2 with TRBJ2-1; D gene ambiguous. Trimming cost V 4 bases and J 5 bases, with 6 bases left between them. This CDR3 is 12 amino acids long. Germline V gene data show CDR1 as SNHLY and CDR2 as FYNNEI. The CDR3, as DNA: TGTGCCAGCAGTGGGTTGGACAATGAGCAGTTCTTC. Translating it yields CASSGLDNEQFF.

This clone was detected ten times or more. The J gene is TRBJ2-1, the V gene TRBV2; 9 bases fit TRBD2. With V trimmed by 8 bases and J by 4 bases, 3 bases remained unmatched. Germline V gene sequence: CDR1 SNHLY, CDR2 FYNNEI. The CDR3 is made up of 13 amino acids. CDR3 protein: CASGLAPYNEQFF. The CDR3 DNA reads as TGTGCCAGCGGACTAGCGCCATACAATGAGCAGTTCTTC.

With regard to this clone: This sample also contains other DNA sequences that code for the same CDR3. This rearrangement joins TRBV5-1 to TRBJ1-3; D is uncertain. CDR1 is SGHRS, CDR2 YFSETQ, per germline. Trimming pared 0 bases from V and 0 bases from J, leaving 7 bases between. This CDR3 comprises 15 residues. CDR3 region: CASSLAAGSGNTIYF. CDR3 in DNA: TGCGCCAGCAGCTTGGCGGCCGGCTCTGGAAACACCATATATTTT. Filled out from reference TRBV5-1 and TRBJ1-3, the complete variable domain reads KAGVTQTPRYLIKTRGQQVTLSCSPISGHRSVSWYQQTPGQGLQFLFEYFSETQRNKGNFPGRFSGRQFSNSRSEMNVSTLELGDSALYLCASSLAAGSGNTIYFGEGSWLTVV.

The chain combines TRBV6-6 with TRBJ1-1, with D perhaps matching TRBD1 (6 bases). Trimming removed 6 bases from V and 2 bases from J, with 16 bases in between. CDR3 size: 15 residues. The germline V gene encodes CDR1 MNHNY and CDR2 SVGAGI (reference sequence). CDR3 bases: TGTGCCAGCAGGCCTAAGGGACAAAGCAACACTGAAGCTTTCTTT. It is translated as CASRPKGQSNTEAFF.

This clone occurred a few times. The chain is built from TRBV10-3 and TRBJ1-2; TRBD1 aligns across 8 bases. Germline loops: CDR1 ENHRY, CDR2 SYGVKD. This CDR3 comprises 12 residues. J gave up 12 bases and V 6 bases, and 9 bases lay outside the gene matches. The CDR3 region has the DNA TGTGCCATCAGGGACAGGGACGGAGCTCACACCTTC. It encodes CAIRDRDGAHTF.

This clone was detected a few times. The chain has TRBV5-1 and TRBJ2-1; 7 bases map to TRBD2. Per germline, CDR1 SGHRS and CDR2 YFSETQ. This CDR3 is built from 14 residues. The junction had 4 bases not matched to a gene; V was cut back by 5 bases and J by 2 bases. This CDR3 is CASRAGLPYNEQFF. CDR3 nucleotides: TGCGCCAGCAGAGCGGGACTCCCCTACAATGAGCAGTTCTTC.

V gene TRBV7-9 combines with J gene TRBJ2-7; TRBD1 agrees at 7 bases. The CDR3 extends over 15 amino acids. Germline V gene data show CDR1 as SEHNR and CDR2 as FQNEAQ (reference sequence). With 5 bases clipped from V and 0 bases from J, the junction kept 7 bases outside the gene matches. The CDR3 sequence is CASSPRQGRSYEQYF. CDR3 in DNA: TGTGCCAGCAGCCCTCGACAGGGCCGCTCCTACGAGCAGTACTTC. The entire variable domain, with the rest obtained from reference TRBV7-9 and TRBJ2-7, is as follows: DTGVSQNPRHKITKRGQNVTFRCDPISEHNRLYWYRQTLGQGPEFLTYFQNEAQLEKSRLLSDRFSAERPKGSFSTLEIQRTEQGDSAMYLCASSPRQGRSYEQYFGPGTRLTVT.

V and J are TRBV5-6 and TRBJ1-2; 9 bases are a match to TRBD1. The CDR3 runs 15 residues. V shed 4 bases and J 5 bases; nucleotides not matched to a gene: 9. Germline V gene sequence: CDR1 SGHDT, CDR2 YYEEEE. For the CDR3, the DNA is TGTGCCAGCAGCGCAGTGGACAGGGGTCCGTATGGCTACACCTTC. Encoded protein: CASSAVDRGPYGYTF.

This clone was recorded only once. V is TRBV29-1 and J is TRBJ1-1; 9 bases fit TRBD1. CDR1 and CDR2 from the germline V gene are SQVTM and ANQGSEA. With 7 bases clipped from V and 5 bases from J, the junction kept 8 bases outside the gene matches. This CDR3 is built from 13 residues. The CDR3 DNA follows: TGCAGCGCTGACAGGGGGGCGCATACTGAAGCTTTCTTT. This encodes CSADRGAHTEAFF. Combining the CDR3 with reference TRBV29-1 and TRBJ1-1 gives the whole variable domain SAVISQKPSRDICQRGTSLTIQCQVDSQVTMMFWYRQQPGQSLTLIATANQGSEATYESGFVIDKFPISRPNLTFSTLTVSNMSPEDSSIYLCSADRGAHTEAFFGQGTRLTVV.

The J gene is TRBJ2-5, the V gene TRBV9, with D uncertain. CDR1 and CDR2 from the germline V gene are SGDLS and YYNGEE. The CDR3 is 13 amino acids. The V gene lost 0 bases and the J gene lost 5 bases, with 8 bases spanning the gap. The CDR3 reads CASSVGERETQYF. CDR3 bases: TGTGCCAGCAGCGTAGGCGAGAGGGAGACCCAGTACTTC. Full variable domain (rest looked up from reference TRBV9 and TRBJ2-5): DSGVTQTPKHLITATGQRVTLRCSPRSGDLSVYWYQQSLDQGLQFLIQYYNGEERAKGNILERFSAQQFPDLHSELNLSSLELGDSALYFCASSVGERETQYFGPGTRLLVL.

This chain joins TRBV19 and TRBJ1-5; TRBD1 might be the D (5 bases). Trimming removed 6 bases from V and 3 bases from J, with 9 bases in between. The CDR3 sequence is 13 residues long. Germline-derived CDR1 and CDR2 are LNHDA and SQIVND (reference sequence). The CDR3 sequence is CASRGRNNQPQHF. The DNA for the CDR3 is TGTGCCAGTAGGGGACGGAACAATCAGCCCCAGCATTTT.

V and J are TRBV4-2 and TRBJ2-5; D not certain. The J call may be in error: the DNA end matches TRBJ2-7 better. In germline, CDR1 is LGHNA, CDR2 YNFKEQ. There are 15 residues in the CDR3. Here the CDR3 reads CASSQVGRNTYEQYF. CDR3 DNA sequence: TGTGCCAGCAGCCAAGTTGGACGGAACACCTACGAGCAGTACTTC.

This chain links TRBV7-9 with TRBJ2-3; D is unresolved. Trimming cost V 4 bases and J 8 bases, with 7 bases left between them. This CDR3 spans 11 amino acids. CDR1 and CDR2 (germline): SEHNR, FQNEAQ (reference sequence). CDR3 protein: CASSSPFTQYF. The CDR3 nucleotides are TGTGCCAGCAGCTCCCCGTTTACGCAGTATTTT. Using reference TRBV7-9 and TRBJ2-3 for the parts outside the CDR3, the full variable domain is DTGVSQNPRHKITKRGQNVTFRCDPISEHNRLYWYRQTLGQGPEFLTYFQNEAQLEKSRLLSDRFSAERPKGSFSTLEIQRTEQGDSAMYLCASSSPFTQYFGPGTRLTVL.

In this sample, this clone turned up a few times. This chain connects TRBV11-2 to TRBJ2-7; D remains ambiguous. CDR3 size: 13 residues. Germline CDR1 and CDR2: SGHAT and FQNNGV. V was clipped by 7 bases and J by 2 bases, with 12 bases between them. CDR3 bases: TGTGCCAGCAACCCTTCTCAGACCTACGAGCAGTACTTC. Amino acids: CASNPSQTYEQYF.

The chain joins TRBV11-3 to TRBJ2-1, with 13 bases identical to TRBD2. With V trimmed by 5 bases and J by 6 bases, 4 bases remained unmatched. Germline V lookup: CDR1 SGHNT, CDR2 YENEEA. This CDR3 has 15 amino acids. CDR3 DNA: TGTGCCAGCAGCGTCGGGACTAGCGGGATCAATGAGCAGTTCTTC. Amino acid sequence: CASSVGTSGINEQFF. Together with reference TRBV11-3 and TRBJ2-1, the CDR3 gives the full variable domain: EAGVVQSPRYKIIEKKQPVAFWCNPISGHNTLYWYLQNLGQGPELLIRYENEEAVDDSQLPKDRFSAERLKGVDSTLKIQPAELGDSAVYLCASSVGTSGINEQFFGPGTRLTVL.

This clone was seen only a few times. The chain employs TRBV25-1 and TRBJ1-3, with D uncertain. V was cut by 3 bases and J by 2 bases, with 5 bases left in between. Per germline, CDR1 MGHDK and CDR2 SYGVNS. This CDR3 region has 13 residues. The DNA for the CDR3 is TGTGCCAGCAGTGATTCTACTGGAAACACCATATATTTT. It translates to CASSDSTGNTIYF.

This sequence joins TRBV5-1 and TRBJ2-5, with 10 bases identical to TRBD2. J lost 2 bases, V lost 5 bases, and 12 bases had no gene match. Germline CDR1 SGHRS, CDR2 YFSETQ. The CDR3 is made up of 17 amino acids. The CDR3 nucleotides are TGCGCCAGCAGACGACTAGCGGGTTTCCAAGGGCAAGAGACCCAGTACTTC. Translation: CASRRLAGFQGQETQYF.

This clone was counted between two and nine times. This sequence joins TRBV19 and TRBJ2-3; D gene ambiguous. CDR1 is LNHDA, CDR2 SQIVND, per germline (reference sequence). Between the trimmed V and J ends, which lost 2 bases and 4 bases, there was a span of 13 bases. This CDR3 spans 15 amino acids. The CDR3 DNA reads as TGTGCCAGTAGTATATCGGGTTTCGGCGCAGATACGCAGTATTTT. Its translation is CASSISGFGADTQYF.

DNA of the CDR3: TGTGCAAGTCGCCGGGAGGGGGCCGGAGTTGGCTACACCTTC. It specifies CASRREGAGVGYTF. The chain has TRBV12-2 and TRBJ1-2. TRBV12-2 is shown as a pseudogene. This CDR3 has 14 residues.